These 25 T cell receptor beta chains came from one sample sequenced in a study of neurological immune-mediated disorders. Indicated time point: longitudinal time-point 2. TCRdb ran MiXCR on the 5' RACE reads and lists one entry per CDR3 protein. The table has fewer than 40,000 distinct CDR3 sequences, roughly an eighth seen once; the top ten hold approximately 2.3%. Sequenced: PBMCs. Receptors originate from a woman aged 40 to 50 in good health.

This clonotype was found many times. This rearrangement joins TRBV6-6 to TRBJ1-4; D unclear. The CDR3 spans 12 residues. CDR1 and CDR2 from the germline V gene are MNHNY and SVGAGI (reference sequence). V lost 5 bases to trimming and J lost 8 bases, with 9 bases between them. The DNA for the CDR3 is TGTGCCAGCAGTCCCAGATTCGAAAAACTGTTTTTT. It translates to CASSPRFEKLFF.

A remark on this clonotype: A read error may account for a junction end that differs from germline. The genes are TRBV20-1 and TRBJ1-1; D gene unclear. Germline V CDR1 and CDR2: DFQATT, SNEGSKA (reference sequence). CDR3 length equals 13 residues. The CDR3 protein is CSARMPKGTESFF. Here the CDR3 DNA reads TGCAGTGCTAGAATGCCGAAGGGCACTGAATCTTTCTTT.

In its sample, this clonotype ranks as medium-sized. The V gene is TRBV7-7, the J gene TRBJ2-1; TRBD1 matches 10 bases. This CDR3 region has 20 residues. The J segment lost 6 bases and the V segment lost 5 bases, leaving 22 bases of the junction unmatched. Per germline, CDR1 SSHAT and CDR2 FNYEAQ (reference sequence). CDR3 sequence: CASSPGLTGTGEIRVNEQFF. The CDR3 region has the DNA TGTGCCAGCAGCCCGGGGTTAACCGGGACAGGGGAAATCAGGGTCAATGAGCAGTTCTTC.

This clonotype was seen repeatedly, ten times or more. The V gene is TRBV29-1, the J gene TRBJ2-2; TRBD1 matches 8 bases. Germline CDR1 and CDR2: SQVTM and ANQGSEA. There are 14 residues in the CDR3. The V and J ends lost 6 bases and 3 bases, in that order; junction bases with no gene match: 6. For the CDR3, the DNA is TGCAGCGTCAGTGGACAGGGTGACACCGGGGAGCTGTTTTTT. Protein: CSVSGQGDTGELFF.

This clonotype showed up many times. The chain uses TRBV10-3 and TRBJ2-5, with D possibly matching TRBD1 (5 bases). This CDR3 has 15 amino acids. Per the germline V gene, CDR1 is ENHRY and CDR2 is SYGVKD. Trimming removed 3 bases at V and 1 base at J, with 12 bases between. The CDR3 protein is CAISDRQYLQETQYF. CDR3 in DNA: TGTGCCATCAGTGACCGACAGTACCTCCAAGAGACCCAGTACTTC.

This clonotype was detected ten times or more. The chain links TRBV15 to TRBJ1-2, with 7 positions matching TRBD1. The CDR3 contains 16 residues. From germline, CDR1 is LNHNV and CDR2 YYDKDF (reference sequence). J was trimmed by 2 bases and V by 2 bases; bases with no gene match: 8. CDR3 sequence reads: CATSRQTGNFNYGYTF. The CDR3 bases are TGTGCCACCAGCAGACAGACAGGGAATTTCAACTATGGCTACACCTTC.

This clonotype is medium-sized by share. The CDR3 coding sequence is TGTTTTGAGTTCCTCCCGAACACTGAAGCTTTCTTT. This gives the protein CFEFLPNTEAFF. The rearrangement joins TRBV12-3 or TRBV12-4 to TRBJ1-1; D remains ambiguous. The CDR3 is made up of 12 amino acids.

Many counts were recorded for this clonotype. V gene TRBV20-1 combines with J gene TRBJ1-2, with TRBD1 matching 7 bases. Trimming at V came to 2 bases and at J to 8 bases, leaving 2 bases not matched to a gene. Germline-derived CDR1 and CDR2 are DFQATT and SNEGSKA (reference sequence). The CDR3 has 11 amino acids. Here the CDR3 reads CSARSGGGYTF. Here the CDR3 DNA reads TGCAGTGCTAGATCAGGGGGAGGCTACACCTTC.

The table lists this clonotype with many counts. The chain couples TRBV6-2 or TRBV6-3 to TRBJ1-1; D may be TRBD1 (6 bases). There are 14 residues in the CDR3. In germline, CDR1 is MNHEY, CDR2 SVGEGT. V lost 8 bases and J lost 0, with 13 bases in between. CDR3 bases: TGTGCCAGCCTGGACAGCCCCATGAACACTGAAGCTTTCTTT. It translates to CASLDSPMNTEAFF.

By share, this clonotype counts as medium-sized. The chain combines TRBV20-1 with TRBJ1-2; D might be TRBD1 (5 bases). The CDR3 loop spans 13 amino acids. V was cut by 5 bases and J by 4 bases, with 14 bases left in between. CDR1 is DFQATT, CDR2 SNEGSKA, per germline (reference sequence). The DNA of the CDR3 is TGCAGTGCTGGCCCCGGGGGGGTCTATGGCTACACCTTC. Its translation: CSAGPGGVYGYTF.

This clonotype was observed many times. The genes are TRBV6-5 and TRBJ1-1; 10 bases are shared with TRBD1. V dropped 4 bases and J dropped 0; count of bases not matched to a gene: 8. The CDR3 consists of 17 residues. The germline CDR1 and CDR2 sequences are MNHEY and SVGAGI. The CDR3 reads CASSLWSGTGVNTEAFF. The CDR3 DNA reads as TGTGCCAGCAGTTTATGGTCAGGGACAGGGGTGAACACTGAAGCTTTCTTT.

This clonotype was counted at least ten times. The chain couples TRBV6-2 or TRBV6-3 to TRBJ2-6; D gene unclear. Trimming removed 4 bases at V and 3 bases at J, with 13 bases between. Germline V gene data show CDR1 as MNHEY and CDR2 as SVGEGT. This CDR3 spans 16 amino acids. The DNA of the CDR3 is TGTGCCAGCAGTTCGCAGGTGATCTTTGGGGCCAACGTCCTGACTTTC. Translated, it gives CASSSQVIFGANVLTF.

There are many counts of this clonotype. The V and J genes are TRBV20-1 and TRBJ2-3; D gene ambiguous. Trimming left V 4 bases short and J 1 base short, with 9 bases between. The CDR3 covers 13 residues. Germline-derived CDR1 and CDR2 are DFQATT and SNEGSKA (reference sequence). The CDR3: CSAMGFGTDTQYF. In nucleotides, the CDR3 is TGCAGTGCTATGGGGTTCGGCACAGATACGCAGTATTTT.

This clonotype was recorded at least ten times. The chain combines TRBV12-3 or TRBV12-4 with TRBJ2-1, with 8 positions matching TRBD2. The V gene end was trimmed by 4 bases and the J gene end by 7 bases; junction bases not matched to a gene: 9. The CDR3 covers 15 residues. The CDR3 protein is CASSWTGTSTNEQFF. The CDR3 nucleotides read TGTGCCAGCAGTTGGACCGGGACTAGTACAAATGAGCAGTTCTTC.

This clonotype occurred many times. Here the CDR3 reads CASSLDASGELFF. CDR3 DNA sequence: TGTGCCAGCAGCTTGGATGCCTCCGGGGAGCTGTTTTTT. The V call is TRBV5-4, the J call TRBJ2-2; D is uncertain. Between the trimmed V and J ends, which lost 0 bases and 6 bases, there was a span of 6 bases. The CDR3 is 13 amino acids. The germline V gene has CDR1 SGHNT and CDR2 YYREEE (reference sequence).

The rearrangement uses TRBV11-2 and TRBJ1-2; a possible D gene is TRBD1 (5 bases). Trimming stripped 2 bases from V and 3 bases from J, with 10 bases between. Per germline, CDR1 SGHAT and CDR2 FQNNGV. This CDR3 is built from 14 residues. DNA for the CDR3: TGTGCCAGCAGCTTAACAGGCGACTACTATGGCTACACCTTC. It codes for CASSLTGDYYGYTF.

In its sample, this clonotype was seen many times. The chain uses TRBV6-2 or TRBV6-3 and TRBJ2-1; 11 nucleotides agree with TRBD2. V lost 5 bases, J lost 6 bases, and 12 bases stayed unmatched. There are 17 residues in the CDR3. Germline V gene lookup returns CDR1 MNHEY and CDR2 SVGEGT. The CDR3 spells CASSPLLAGDSVNEQFF. CDR3 bases: TGTGCCAGCAGTCCCCTACTAGCGGGAGATTCGGTCAATGAGCAGTTCTTC.

This clonotype was counted at least ten times. This rearrangement joins TRBV12-3 or TRBV12-4 to TRBJ1-1; 12 bases align to TRBD1. Trimming cost V 3 bases and J 3 bases; bases outside gene matches: 8. This CDR3 has 17 residues. The CDR3 spells CASSFEGQGAGHTEAFF. The CDR3 DNA follows: TGTGCCAGCAGTTTCGAGGGACAGGGGGCCGGGCACACTGAAGCTTTCTTT.

This clonotype has a count of ten or more. The rearrangement uses TRBV7-2 and TRBJ1-1; no reliable D call. This CDR3 spans 14 amino acids. Germline V gives CDR1 SGHTA, CDR2 FQGNSA. Trimming took off 3 bases at V and 3 bases at J, with 11 bases between the two ends. This chain's CDR3 is CASSFGRGHTEAFF. As DNA, the CDR3 is TGTGCCAGCAGCTTCGGTAGAGGACACACTGAAGCTTTCTTT. The full variable domain, rest sourced from reference TRBV7-2 and TRBJ1-1, is GAGVSQSPSNKVTEKGKDVELRCDPISGHTALYWYRQSLGQGLEFLIYFQGNSAPDKSGLPSDRFSAERTGGSVSTLTIQRTQQEDSAVYLCASSFGRGHTEAFFGQGTRLTVV.

This clonotype occurred many times. The V call is TRBV7-8, the J call TRBJ1-1; D remains unclear. The CDR3 length is 14 residues. In germline, CDR1 is SGHVS, CDR2 FQNEAQ. Trimming took 0 bases from V and 4 from J, leaving 9 bases between them. The CDR3 bases are TGTGCCAGCAGCTTAGCGGCCGCCGGCACTGAAGCTTTCTTT. Its protein is CASSLAAAGTEAFF.

This clonotype occurred many times. Given a much more abundant clone one base away, this may be a read error. V is TRBV6-6 and J is TRBJ2-7, with D perhaps TRBD2 (6 bases). The CDR3 length is 14 residues. Germline-derived CDR1 and CDR2 are MNHNY and SVGAGI (reference sequence). CDR3 bases: TGTGTCAGCAGTTACACGGGAGCCAGCTACGAGCAGTACTTC. Translating it yields CVSSYTGASYEQYF.

The chain carries TRBV4-2 and TRBJ2-3; D is possibly TRBD1 (7 bases). The CDR3 extends over 15 amino acids. The V end lost 0 bases, the J end lost 6 bases, and 13 bases lay between the germline ends. Germline loops: CDR1 LGHNA, CDR2 YNFKEQ. The CDR3 DNA reads as TGTGCCAGCAGCCAAGATGACAGGGCGGGGGATACGCAGTATTTT. Its translation: CASSQDDRAGDTQYF.

Notes on this clonotype: A much larger clone is a single base away; this may be a read error. The chain links TRBV7-3 to TRBJ2-4; TRBD2 agrees at 9 bases. CDR3 length: 19 residues. After removal of 5 bases from V and 3 bases from J, the junction contained 17 bases not matched to a gene. Germline V CDR1 and CDR2: SGHTA, FQGTGA. The CDR3 is CASSTATSGGNLDKNIQYF. DNA for the CDR3: TGTGCCAGCAGCACGGCGACTAGCGGAGGAAACCTAGACAAAAACATTCAGTACTTC.

The chain recombines TRBV18 with TRBJ2-1, with 8 bases fitting TRBD2. CDR1 and CDR2 (germline): KGHSH, LQKENI. This CDR3 contains 17 residues. J lost 7 bases, V lost 5 bases, and 16 bases had no gene match. Written as DNA, the CDR3 is TGTGCCAGCTCAAGCGCGGCGCAGCGGGGGCACGGGAATGAGCAGTTCTTC. As protein: CASSSAAQRGHGNEQFF.

Ten or more counts support this clonotype. V usage is TRBV5-1 and J usage is TRBJ1-3; D gene unclear. Germline assignment: CDR1 SGHRS and CDR2 YFSETQ. V lost 0 bases to trimming and J lost 0 bases, with 4 bases between them. The CDR3 has 14 amino acids. This CDR3 reads CASSLESSGNTIYF. For the CDR3, the DNA is TGCGCCAGCAGCTTGGAAAGCTCTGGAAACACCATATATTTT.